The 30 T cell receptor beta chains listed next were all sequenced from one sample in a study of blood T cell repertoires in COVID-19. Repertoires were generated with immunoSEQ multiplex PCR, while TCRdb's copy carries only in-frame clones and drops some. The profile shows approximately 150,000 clones, 82% of them singletons. Material: peripheral blood. The receptors shown here come from a human donor with acute or convalescent COVID-19. The donor label of this sample is uncertain.

This chain joins TRBV4-2 and TRBJ1-5; D is unclear. The germline gives CDR1 LGHNA, CDR2 YNFKEQ. Trimming removed 0 bases at V and 3 bases at J, with 12 bases between. The CDR3 sequence is 16 residues long. CDR3 sequence: CASSQDRRGNNQPQHF. The CDR3 DNA reads as TGTGCCAGCAGCCAAGATCGGCGGGGAAACAATCAGCCCCAGCATTTT.

In its sample, this clone was seen many times. This chain connects TRBV4-3 to TRBJ1-1, with a weak D call TRBD1 (6 bases). This CDR3 region has 15 residues. Trimming removed 0 bases at V and 9 bases at J, with 17 bases between. Germline V lookup: CDR1 LGHNA, CDR2 YSLEER. The CDR3: CASSQDGGAGNKAFF. CDR3 nucleotide sequence: TGCGCCAGCAGCCAAGATGGGGGGGCTGGCAACAAAGCTTTCTTT.

The genes are TRBV19 and TRBJ1-1; weak D call: TRBD1 (5 bases). The CDR3 covers 12 residues. V was clipped by 11 bases and J by 6 bases, with 16 bases between them. Germline-derived CDR1 and CDR2 are LNHDA and SQIVND (reference sequence). The CDR3 reads CASQRGRAEAFF. CDR3 in DNA: TGTGCCTCACAACGGGGGAGGGCTGAAGCTTTCTTT.

The chain carries TRBV19 and TRBJ1-1; maybe TRBD1 (6 bases). V was shortened by 3 bases and J by 5 bases, with 10 bases between the two germline ends. Germline CDR1 is LNHDA and CDR2 is SQIVND (reference sequence). The CDR3 spans 13 residues. DNA of the CDR3: TGTGCCAGTAGTATTGTACAGGGAACTGAAGCTTTCTTT. This translates into CASSIVQGTEAFF.

V and J are TRBV10-1 and TRBJ2-5, with 8 bases that match TRBD2. CDR1 is WNHNN, CDR2 SYGVQD, per germline (reference sequence). The CDR3 sequence is 12 residues long. V lost 8 bases to trimming and J lost 6 bases; unmatched junction nucleotides: 5. CDR3 residues: CASRGGEKTQYF. CDR3 coding DNA: TGCGCCAGCCGGGGGGGGGAGAAGACCCAGTACTTC.

The chain employs TRBV10-3 and TRBJ1-3; possible D gene TRBD1, 6 bases. The CDR3 is 16 residues long. Germline lookup yields CDR1 ENHRY and CDR2 SYGVKD. Between the trimmed V and J ends, which lost 10 bases and 2 bases, there was a span of 21 bases. CDR3 loop: CATTSILDRAGNTIYF. Here the CDR3 DNA reads TGTGCCACTACATCAATCTTGGACAGAGCTGGAAACACCATATATTTT.

This clone was recorded many times. This chain links TRBV20-1 with TRBJ1-5; 7 nucleotides match TRBD1. The CDR3 contains 14 residues. V lost 3 bases, J lost 7 bases, and 9 bases stayed unmatched. CDR1 is DFQATT, CDR2 SNEGSKA, per germline (reference sequence). The CDR3 nucleotides are TGCAGTGCTAGTGACAGGGCCCGAGGACAGCCCCAGCATTTT. Protein sequence: CSASDRARGQPQHF.

V usage is TRBV5-8 and J usage is TRBJ1-1; D remains unclear. V lost 2 bases to trimming and J lost 7 bases, with 15 bases between them. The CDR3 spans 14 residues. Germline loops: CDR1 SGHTS, CDR2 YDEGEE. This chain's CDR3 is CASSLKVRRFEAFF. In nucleotides, the CDR3 is TGTGCCAGCAGCTTAAAAGTCAGGCGATTTGAAGCTTTCTTT.

V gene TRBV2 combines with J gene TRBJ1-6; tentative D call: TRBD1 (6 bases). V was cut by 4 bases and J by 9 bases, with 13 bases left in between. The CDR3 has 14 amino acids. Germline values: CDR1 SNHLY, CDR2 FYNNEI. The CDR3 region has the DNA TGTGCCAGCAGTGTAGAAGGGGGTGCTTCACCCCTCCACTTT. Amino acids: CASSVEGGASPLHF.

V usage is TRBV2 and J usage is TRBJ1-2; D is perhaps TRBD1 (6 bases). CDR1 is SNHLY and CDR2 is FYNNEI in the germline V gene. The CDR3 has 16 amino acids. Deletions cut 6 bases from V and 0 bases from J, with 17 bases between. CDR3 amino acids: CASRGWDTPANYGYTF. In DNA, the CDR3 is TGTGCCAGCAGGGGCTGGGACACCCCAGCTAACTATGGCTACACCTTC.

V usage is TRBV29-1 and J usage is TRBJ2-7, with D possibly TRBD1 on 6 matching bases. V was shortened by 7 bases and J by 7 bases, with 17 bases between the two germline ends. The CDR3 totals 12 residues. The germline V gene encodes CDR1 SQVTM and CDR2 ANQGSEA. The CDR3 DNA sequence: TGCAGCGCCGGACAGCCCCTAGGAGAGCAGTACTTC. It encodes CSAGQPLGEQYF.

This clone came up a few times. This chain links TRBV19 with TRBJ1-1, with D possibly TRBD1 on 6 matching bases. CDR1 is LNHDA, CDR2 SQIVND, per germline (reference sequence). The CDR3 totals 17 residues. V shed 1 base and J shed 6 bases, with 21 bases lying between them. CDR3 sequence (DNA): TGTGCCAGTAGTATAGCGGGGGGGAGGACAGTTCTTTCTGAAGCTTTCTTT. This translates into CASSIAGGRTVLSEAFF.

The V call is TRBV25-1, the J call TRBJ2-7; 8 nucleotides line up with TRBD1. J gave up 6 bases and V 8 bases, and 15 bases lay outside the gene matches. This CDR3 contains 15 residues. Looked up from germline, CDR1 is MGHDK and CDR2 is SYGVNS. Here the CDR3 DNA reads TGTGCCAGCTCGGGACAGGTGGAAGGCGGGGTCGAGCAGTACTTC. It encodes CASSGQVEGGVEQYF.

This chain uses TRBV12-5 with TRBJ1-1; 8 bases are shared with TRBD1. V shed 5 bases, J shed 6 bases, and the junction held 2 bases outside the gene matches. The V gene's germline CDR1 is LGHNT and CDR2 FRNRAP. The CDR3 length is 12 residues. CDR3 loop: CASGRTGSEAFF. The CDR3 DNA reads as TGTGCTAGTGGTCGGACAGGGTCTGAAGCTTTCTTT.

This chain uses TRBV30 with TRBJ1-5, with unresolved D. The CDR3 spans 14 residues. Trimming removed 0 bases at V and 2 bases at J, with 8 bases between. Germline CDR1 is GTSNPN and CDR2 is SVGIG (reference sequence). Here the CDR3 reads CAWSVRSGNQPQHF. In nucleotides, the CDR3 is TGTGCCTGGAGTGTACGCAGTGGCAATCAGCCCCAGCATTTT. Drawing the rest from reference TRBV30 and TRBJ1-5, the complete variable domain is SQTIHQWPATLVQPVGSPLSLECTVEGTSNPNLYWYRQAAGRGLQLLFYSVGIGQISSEVPQNLSASRPQDRQFILSSKKLLLSDSGFYLCAWSVRSGNQPQHFGDGTRLSIL.

The chain uses TRBV6-5 and TRBJ2-5; a possible D gene is TRBD2 (5 bases). Per the germline V gene, CDR1 is MNHEY and CDR2 is SVGAGI. This CDR3 comprises 15 residues. Between the trimmed V and J ends, which lost 6 bases and 5 bases, there was a span of 19 bases. The CDR3 is CASSKDGAGRETQYF. CDR3 coding DNA: TGTGCCAGCAGCAAAGACGGCGCGGGCCGGGAGACCCAGTACTTC.

This clone was observed once. The CDR3 reads CASSLGWGREETQYF. The CDR3 nucleotides are TGTGCCAGCAGCTTGGGGTGGGGGCGAGAGGAGACCCAGTACTTC. The chain joins TRBV5-5 to TRBJ2-5; maybe TRBD1 (6 bases). Germline-derived CDR1 and CDR2 are SGHKS and YYEKEE (reference sequence). With 0 bases removed from V and 5 bases from J, the gap between germline ends came to 14 bases. The CDR3 has 15 residues.

The chain has TRBV19 and TRBJ1-1; D may be TRBD1 (6 bases). The germline V and J ends were trimmed by 7 bases and 0 bases, with 12 bases remaining between them. The CDR3 totals 14 residues. CDR1 LNHDA and CDR2 SQIVND come from the germline V gene (reference sequence). CDR3 sequence reads: CASKEDRMNTEAFF. The CDR3 DNA is TGTGCCAGTAAAGAGGACAGAATGAACACTGAAGCTTTCTTT.

The V and J genes are TRBV18 and TRBJ1-1, with D possibly matching TRBD1 (6 bases). CDR1 is KGHSH and CDR2 is LQKENI in the germline V gene. CDR3 length: 15 residues. V shed 0 bases and J shed 0 bases, with 8 bases lying between them. In DNA form, the CDR3 reads TGTGCCAGCTCACCACCGGCAGGGGTGAACACTGAAGCTTTCTTT. Protein: CASSPPAGVNTEAFF.

The chain has TRBV5-4 and TRBJ1-2; 8 bases are shared with TRBD1. The CDR3 is 14 amino acids. The V gene's germline CDR1 is SGHNT and CDR2 YYREEE (reference sequence). J lost 8 bases, V lost 1 base, and 7 bases had no gene match. The CDR3 protein is CASSLQTGELGYTF. For the CDR3, the DNA is TGTGCCAGCAGCTTGCAGACAGGGGAATTAGGCTACACCTTC.

The chain has TRBV7-9 and TRBJ2-2, with D tentatively TRBD1 (6 bases). Germline-derived CDR1 and CDR2 are SEHNR and FQNEAQ (reference sequence). This CDR3 is 16 amino acids long. V lost 5 bases to trimming and J lost 3 bases, with 16 bases between them. The chain's CDR3 is CASSQLGQADTGELFF. The CDR3 nucleotides are TGTGCCAGCAGCCAGCTGGGACAAGCGGACACCGGGGAGCTGTTTTTT.

The chain links TRBV29-1 to TRBJ2-3; 10 nucleotides align to TRBD2. The ends lost 4 bases at V and 4 bases at J; junction bases unmatched: 5. This CDR3 region has 14 residues. Looked up from germline, CDR1 is SQVTM and CDR2 is ANQGSEA. The CDR3 loop reads CSVGKAGGPDTQYF. DNA for the CDR3: TGCAGCGTTGGCAAAGCGGGGGGGCCAGATACGCAGTATTTT.

This clone was found many times. The DNA for the CDR3 is TGTGCCAGCAGCCCGGGGATTACTAGAGGCACTGAAGCTTTCTTT. Translating it yields CASSPGITRGTEAFF. The chain recombines TRBV3-1 (or the pseudogene TRBV3-2) with TRBJ1-1; no clear D gene. Germline V lookup: CDR1 LGHDT, CDR2 YNNKEL (reference sequence). The V end was cut by 4 bases, the J end by 4 bases, with 16 bases between. The length of the CDR3 is 15 residues.

This clone was detected a few times. The rearrangement joins TRBV30 to TRBJ1-5; 7 bases are shared with TRBD1. Germline V gene lookup returns CDR1 GTSNPN and CDR2 SVGIG (reference sequence). V lost 7 bases and J lost 2; bases outside the gene matches: 14. The CDR3 sequence is 16 residues long. CDR3 sequence reads: CAFSHRGLGGNQPQHF. In DNA, the CDR3 is TGTGCCTTCTCGCATAGGGGGCTTGGGGGCAATCAGCCCCAGCATTTT.

CDR3 region: CASSPLDKARTDTQYF. CDR3 DNA: TGCGCCAGCAGCCCCCTCGACAAGGCCCGCACAGATACGCAGTATTTT. The chain couples TRBV5-1 to TRBJ2-3; no reliable D call. Between the trimmed V and J ends, which lost 4 bases and 1 base, there was a span of 16 bases. The V gene's germline CDR1 is SGHRS and CDR2 YFSETQ. CDR3 length equals 16 residues.

The rearrangement links TRBV18 to TRBJ1-1, with D perhaps TRBD1 (5 bases). There are 18 residues in the CDR3. Germline assignment: CDR1 KGHSH and CDR2 LQKENI. Trimming shortened V by 3 bases and J by 0 bases, and 20 bases separated the two germline ends. CDR3 amino acids: CASSPVQGLPVVNTEAFF. The CDR3 DNA follows: TGTGCCAGCTCACCGGTTCAGGGTCTCCCAGTCGTGAACACTGAAGCTTTCTTT.

The rearrangement uses TRBV7-9 and TRBJ1-6; D may be TRBD1 (6 bases). The CDR3 is 14 amino acids. With 4 bases removed from V and 13 bases from J, the gap between germline ends came to 17 bases. Per germline, CDR1 SEHNR and CDR2 FQNEAQ (reference sequence). The CDR3 loop is CASSSGTSVSPLHF. The CDR3, as DNA: TGTGCCAGCAGCTCCGGGACATCTGTTTCTCCCCTCCACTTT.

This rearrangement joins TRBV3-1 (or the pseudogene TRBV3-2) to TRBJ1-3; 7 positions match TRBD1. The CDR3 runs 15 residues. Germline trimming cut 6 bases from V and 2 bases from J; bases unmatched to any gene: 7. CDR1 is LGHDT, CDR2 YNNKEL, per germline (reference sequence). CDR3 DNA sequence: TGTGCCAGCAGTATGACCCAGGGGGCTGGAAACACCATATATTTT. Translated: CASSMTQGAGNTIYF.

V usage is TRBV6-4 and J usage is TRBJ1-1, with 7 nucleotides matching TRBD1. J lost 4 bases, V lost 7 bases, and 12 bases had no gene match. The CDR3 is made up of 15 amino acids. Germline V gene sequence: CDR1 MRHNA, CDR2 SNTAGT. The DNA of the CDR3 is TGTGCCAGCACCCTCCCCAGGGGGTGGGGCACTGAAGCTTTCTTT. Amino acid sequence: CASTLPRGWGTEAFF.

The chain employs TRBV6-1 and TRBJ2-3; TRBD2 might be the D (5 bases). Trimming left V 2 bases short and J 4 bases short, with 7 bases between. CDR3 length: 13 amino acids. Per the germline V gene, CDR1 is MNHNS and CDR2 is SASEGT. CDR3 sequence reads: CASSERRADTQYF. Here the CDR3 DNA reads TGTGCCAGCAGTGAAAGGCGGGCAGATACGCAGTATTTT.